This TCR beta chain is from a study of CD8 T cells in ankylosing spondylitis. The CDR3 contains 15 residues. With 1 base removed from V and 4 bases from J, the gap between germline ends came to 15 bases. Per germline, CDR1 SGHKS and CDR2 YYEKEE (reference sequence). TCRdb passed the 5' RACE reads through MiXCR, listing each CDR3 protein once. Here the sample spans 45,000 to 65,000 distinct CDR3 sequences, 6.5% to 8% being singletons. This clonotype showed up many times. The antigen is undetermined. Study-wide results and limits: Several highly homologous variants made up a TCR beta motif that seemed to typify ankylosing spondylitis blood. Prior literature has documented some motif variants in synovial fluid and blood from reactive arthritis.

V gene TRBV5-5 combines with J gene TRBJ2-7; D possibly uses TRBD1 or TRBD2 (5 bases each). Sequencing was done on a sample of blood, either unsorted or a sorted T cell fraction (not recorded which). This TCR came from a female donor with ankylosing spondylitis or in good health (not recorded which). The CDR3 spells CASSLSGTGNYEQYV. The CDR3 DNA sequence: TGTGCCAGCAGCTTGTCTGGGACGGGTAATTACGAGCAGTACGTC.